What follows are 10 T cell receptor beta chains derived from one specimen sequenced in a study of cytomegalovirus exposure and HLA in healthy donors. Libraries were prepared by immunoSEQ multiplex PCR; TCRdb keeps only in-frame clonotypes and omits some of them. This sample has under 150,000 clones, with 70% to 90% found just once. The specimen was PBMCs. Receptors were obtained from a man aged 18-30 years in good health and CMV-seronegative.

This rearrangement joins TRBV4-3 to TRBJ2-6, with 9 bases matching TRBD2. The CDR3 runs 22 residues. Germline assignment: CDR1 LGHNA and CDR2 YSLEER. V dropped 0 bases and J dropped 0; count of bases not matched to a gene: 15. The CDR3 loop is CASSQDLWREGFGYSGANVLTF. Written as DNA, the CDR3 is TGCGCCAGCAGCCAAGATCTATGGCGGGAGGGCTTCGGGTACTCTGGGGCCAACGTCCTGACTTTC.

This rearrangement joins TRBV5-1 to TRBJ2-7, with 10 bases identical to TRBD2. The CDR3 consists of 14 residues. Trimming cost V 6 bases and J 6 bases; bases outside gene matches: 9. The germline gives CDR1 SGHRS, CDR2 YFSETQ. Here the CDR3 DNA reads TGCGCCAGCACCTCTAGCGGGGGAGGAGGCGAGCAGTACTTC. Translating gives CASTSSGGGGEQYF.

The chain links TRBV7-9 to TRBJ2-1, with 7 bases lining up with TRBD1. In germline, CDR1 is SEHNR, CDR2 FQNEAQ (reference sequence). With V trimmed by 6 bases and J by 5 bases, 4 bases remained unmatched. The CDR3 extends over 13 amino acids. The CDR3 is CASRDREHNEQFF. As DNA, the CDR3 is TGTGCCAGCAGAGACAGGGAACACAATGAGCAGTTCTTC.

This rearrangement joins TRBV7-2 to TRBJ2-1; TRBD2 might be the D (6 bases). CDR3 length: 13 amino acids. CDR1 and CDR2 from the germline V gene are SGHTA and FQGNSA. Trimming stripped 5 bases from V and 14 bases from J, with 19 bases between. The CDR3 region is CASSDIAASREFF. CDR3 sequence (DNA): TGTGCCAGCAGCGACATAGCGGCTTCCCGGGAGTTCTTC.

V gene TRBV4-3 combines with J gene TRBJ2-7; 10 nucleotides align to TRBD2. The germline V gene encodes CDR1 LGHNA and CDR2 YSLEER. The J segment lost 1 base and the V segment lost 1 base, leaving 4 bases of the junction unmatched. The CDR3 contains 16 residues. Written as DNA, the CDR3 is TGCGCCAGCAGCCAAGGGTGGACTAGCGGTTCCTACGAGCAGTACTTC. It specifies CASSQGWTSGSYEQYF.

The chain has TRBV2 and TRBJ2-7; no definite D call. V gave up 6 bases and J gave up 3 bases, with 18 bases separating them. CDR1 is SNHLY, CDR2 FYNNEI, per germline. This CDR3 is built from 15 residues. The CDR3 reads CASSPRREPHYEQYF. CDR3 bases: TGTGCCAGCAGCCCGCGTAGAGAGCCCCACTACGAGCAGTACTTC.

The rearrangement joins TRBV10-3 to TRBJ2-3; 7 positions agree with TRBD1. Germline V gene data show CDR1 as ENHRY and CDR2 as SYGVKD. This CDR3 is built from 15 residues. Trimming removed 10 bases from V and 2 bases from J; junction bases left unmatched: 12. The CDR3 bases are TGTGCCAGCCTGTCCGGGACAGCCCTCACAGATACGCAGTATTTT. Residues: CASLSGTALTDTQYF.

V usage is TRBV6-6 and J usage is TRBJ2-7; 8 bases line up with TRBD1. J gave up 3 bases and V 0 bases, and 7 bases lay outside the gene matches. Germline V gives CDR1 MNHNY, CDR2 SVGAGI (reference sequence). This CDR3 contains 16 residues. CDR3 region: CASSYSYRGKVYEQYF. In DNA form, the CDR3 reads TGTGCCAGCAGTTACTCATACAGGGGGAAGGTCTACGAGCAGTACTTC.

This clone was counted once. The rearrangement links TRBV6-1 to TRBJ2-2, with 7 bases lining up with TRBD1. The CDR3 extends over 14 amino acids. Germline V gives CDR1 MNHNS, CDR2 SASEGT. The ends lost 6 bases at V and 3 bases at J; junction bases unmatched: 4. Here the CDR3 reads CASRQGKYTGELFF. CDR3 DNA sequence: TGTGCCAGCAGACAGGGGAAGTACACCGGGGAGCTGTTTTTT.

This clone was seen just once. J is TRBJ2-1 and V is TRBV11-2; tentative D call: TRBD1 (6 bases). CDR1 and CDR2 from the germline V gene are SGHAT and FQNNGV. With 4 bases removed from V and 5 bases from J, the gap between germline ends came to 15 bases. The CDR3 has 15 amino acids. CDR3 DNA: TGTGCCAGCAGCTCCGGGCAGGGGTTTCACAATGAGCAGTTCTTC. Residues: CASSSGQGFHNEQFF.